This T cell receptor beta chain was documented in a study of T-cell reconstitution after alpha-beta-depleted transplantation in children. General observations from the study: Most T-cell counts and diversity one year after the transplant came from T cells that were newly produced. Several hundred expanded graft clones reportedly were the source of alpha-beta T cells about two months after transplant.

This clonotype turned up a few times. Antigen unknown. Unique molecular identifiers were incorporated when the TCRbeta library was constructed. MiXCR, applied by TCRdb to the PCR reads, yields one record per CDR3 protein. Of about 110,000 distinct CDR3 sequences listed, approximately 10% were seen once; the top ten hold around 35%. The CDR3 loop spans 21 amino acids. Germline CDR1 is MNHEY and CDR2 is SVGEGT. Unmatched junction bases numbered 25, after V lost 3 bases and J lost 6 bases. This chain uses TRBV6-2 or TRBV6-3 with TRBJ2-1, with TRBD2 matching over 8 bases. This material consisted of PBMCs, taken before TCRalphabeta/CD19-depleted stem cell transplant. The sequence derives from a boy aged 2 to 10 with acute lymphoblastic leukemia, due to receive a stem cell transplant. CDR3 amino acids: CASSYLRVGTRLLAGLNEQFF. For the CDR3, the DNA is TGTGCCAGCAGTTATTTAAGGGTGGGGACCCGATTGTTAGCGGGACTCAATGAGCAGTTCTTC.